This is a list of T cell receptor beta chains from one sample in a study of blood T cells in healthy people across ages. TCRdb reprocessed the 5' RACE reads via MiXCR and lists one record per CDR3 protein. The table has roughly 1,500,000 distinct CDR3 sequences, approximately 32% seen once; the top ten hold around 11%. The specimen sequenced was blood. The source is a woman aged 30 to 39 in good health. Each CDR3 is given with its conserved first and last residue. The order of the fields is CDR3 DNA, CDR3 protein, J gene, V gene, D gene, clone size. The D gene is left open where the match is weak. The size field is filled for only some rows; it gives once, few, many or a size class.

cdr3_nt: TGTGCCAGCCGACCGGAGGGAGCGAGTCAAGAGACCCAGTACTTC
cdr3_aa: CASRPEGASQETQYF
j_call: TRBJ2-5
v_call: TRBV28
d_call: -
clone_size: -

cdr3_nt: TGCGCCAGCAGTCCGCCGGGGTCCAACGAGCAGTACTTC
cdr3_aa: CASSPPGSNEQYF
j_call: TRBJ2-7
v_call: TRBV5-1
d_call: -
clone_size: -

cdr3_nt: TGTGCCAGCAGTCCCCAGCAGGGGAACTATGGCTACACCTTC
cdr3_aa: CASSPQQGNYGYTF
j_call: TRBJ1-2
v_call: TRBV12-3/TRBV12-4
d_call: -
clone_size: many

cdr3_nt: TGTGCCAGTAGTATTAACCCTAACTATGGCTACACCTTC
cdr3_aa: CASSINPNYGYTF
j_call: TRBJ1-2
v_call: TRBV19
d_call: -
clone_size: -

cdr3_nt: TGCAGCGTAGGGACAGGGACTAATGAAAAACTGTTTTTT
cdr3_aa: CSVGTGTNEKLFF
j_call: TRBJ1-4
v_call: TRBV29-1
d_call: TRBD1
clone_size: -

cdr3_nt: TGCGCCAGCAGCCAAGATGATGGCGGGGGGACTGAAGCTTTCTTT
cdr3_aa: CASSQDDGGGTEAFF
j_call: TRBJ1-1
v_call: TRBV4-1
d_call: -
clone_size: -

cdr3_nt: TGCAGGGTAACGACCAACTATGGCTACACCTTC
cdr3_aa: CRVTTNYGYTF
j_call: TRBJ1-2
v_call: TRBV20-1
d_call: -
clone_size: few

cdr3_nt: TGTGCCAGCAGGCCAGGTAAAGCCCTATCGGATGGCTACACCTTC
cdr3_aa: CASRPGKALSDGYTF
j_call: TRBJ1-2
v_call: TRBV6-1
d_call: -
clone_size: -

cdr3_nt: TGTGCCAGGTCCCGAGCGGGAACCTACAATGAGCAGTTCTTC
cdr3_aa: CARSRAGTYNEQFF
j_call: TRBJ2-1
v_call: TRBV27
d_call: TRBD2
clone_size: once

cdr3_nt: TGTGCCAGCAGTTTGAGGGACAGTCGGCGGTCGCTGATGGACAATGAGCAGTTCTTC
cdr3_aa: CASSLRDSRRSLMDNEQFF
j_call: TRBJ2-1
v_call: TRBV6-2/TRBV6-3
d_call: TRBD1
clone_size: -

cdr3_nt: TGTGCCAGCTACCCAGGGGAATCCTACAATGAGCAGTTCTTC
cdr3_aa: CASYPGESYNEQFF
j_call: TRBJ2-1
v_call: TRBV18
d_call: -
clone_size: -

cdr3_nt: TGTGCCACCAGCAGAGGTCGAGCCCCTGGAAACACCATATATTTT
cdr3_aa: CATSRGRAPGNTIYF
j_call: TRBJ1-3
v_call: TRBV15
d_call: -
clone_size: once

cdr3_nt: TGCAGCGTCCAGGACAGGTTATATGGCTACACCTTC
cdr3_aa: CSVQDRLYGYTF
j_call: TRBJ1-2
v_call: TRBV29-1
d_call: TRBD1
clone_size: many

cdr3_nt: TGTGCCAGCAGTTTAGATACAGGGGAACGAGAGCAGTTCTTC
cdr3_aa: CASSLDTGEREQFF
j_call: TRBJ2-1
v_call: TRBV12-3/TRBV12-4
d_call: TRBD1
clone_size: -

cdr3_nt: TGCAGTGCTGGGATGGGACCCAACTATGGCTACACCTTC
cdr3_aa: CSAGMGPNYGYTF
j_call: TRBJ1-2
v_call: TRBV20-1
d_call: -
clone_size: many

cdr3_nt: TGTGCCATCAGTGAGGGTATAACCGACAATGAGCAGTTCTTC
cdr3_aa: CAISEGITDNEQFF
j_call: TRBJ2-1
v_call: TRBV10-3
d_call: -
clone_size: -

cdr3_nt: TGTGCCAGCAGTTACGGCCCACTAGCGGGAGCTGGGGCCAACGTCCTGACTTTC
cdr3_aa: CASSYGPLAGAGANVLTF
j_call: TRBJ2-6
v_call: TRBV6-5
d_call: TRBD2
clone_size: -

cdr3_nt: TGTGCCAGCAGCTCCACGCAGCAAGAGACCCAGTACTTC
cdr3_aa: CASSSTQQETQYF
j_call: TRBJ2-5
v_call: TRBV7-7
d_call: -
clone_size: many

cdr3_nt: TGCGCCAGCAGTGGGAACAGACTAAACACTGAAGCTTTCTTT
cdr3_aa: CASSGNRLNTEAFF
j_call: TRBJ1-1
v_call: TRBV10-2
d_call: -
clone_size: few

cdr3_nt: TGTGCCAGCGCTAGGGGGGCTAGCGGCTACAATGAGCAGTTCTTC
cdr3_aa: CASARGASGYNEQFF
j_call: TRBJ2-1
v_call: TRBV6-6
d_call: -
clone_size: few

cdr3_nt: TGCAGCGCTCAGGGTATTCCGGGACGGTGGAACACTGAAGCTTTCTTT
cdr3_aa: CSAQGIPGRWNTEAFF
j_call: TRBJ1-1
v_call: TRBV29-1
d_call: -
clone_size: -

cdr3_nt: TGTGCCAGCAGTCAAGGGTCCCTCCACGAGCAGTACTTC
cdr3_aa: CASSQGSLHEQYF
j_call: TRBJ2-7
v_call: TRBV12-3/TRBV12-4
d_call: -
clone_size: few

cdr3_nt: TGTGCCAGCAGCTTTCCAGCGACTGGCGGGGACTCAGATACGCAGTATTTT
cdr3_aa: CASSFPATGGDSDTQYF
j_call: TRBJ2-3
v_call: TRBV7-3
d_call: -
clone_size: -

cdr3_nt: TGTGCCAGCAGCCCCCATAGGAGCTCCTACAATGAGCAGTTCTTC
cdr3_aa: CASSPHRSSYNEQFF
j_call: TRBJ2-1
v_call: TRBV13
d_call: -
clone_size: few

cdr3_nt: TGTGCCAGCAGTTATTTGGGGGCTCAGCCCCAGCATTTT
cdr3_aa: CASSYLGAQPQHF
j_call: TRBJ1-5
v_call: TRBV6-2/TRBV6-3
d_call: -
clone_size: few

cdr3_nt: TGTGCCAGCAGCAAACCAACTAGCGGGGAAGAGGGCGAGCAGTACTTC
cdr3_aa: CASSKPTSGEEGEQYF
j_call: TRBJ2-7
v_call: TRBV3-1
d_call: TRBD2
clone_size: few

cdr3_nt: TGTGCCTCGAGACTTGGCAGCGAGCAGTACTTC
cdr3_aa: CASRLGSEQYF
j_call: TRBJ2-7
v_call: TRBV7-6
d_call: -
clone_size: many

cdr3_nt: TGTGCCAGCAGTGACTCGGACCCTAGCCCCCCCACAGATACGCAGTATTTT
cdr3_aa: CASSDSDPSPPTDTQYF
j_call: TRBJ2-3
v_call: TRBV6-4
d_call: -
clone_size: -

cdr3_nt: TGCAGTGCTAGAAAGGGACTAGCGGGAGCTGGTGAGCAGTACTTC
cdr3_aa: CSARKGLAGAGEQYF
j_call: TRBJ2-7
v_call: TRBV20-1
d_call: TRBD2
clone_size: many

cdr3_nt: TGTGCCAGCAACTTTGCCGGGACGGTGAACACTGAAGCTTTCTTT
cdr3_aa: CASNFAGTVNTEAFF
j_call: TRBJ1-1
v_call: TRBV5-4
d_call: -
clone_size: -

cdr3_nt: TGTGCCAGCAGTCCCCCCCGGGACAATTCCTACGAGCAGTACTTC
cdr3_aa: CASSPPRDNSYEQYF
j_call: TRBJ2-7
v_call: TRBV7-9
d_call: -
clone_size: -

cdr3_nt: TGTGCCAGCAGCCAAGGAGCAGCGGGGGTGGCCGAGCAGTACTTC
cdr3_aa: CASSQGAAGVAEQYF
j_call: TRBJ2-7
v_call: TRBV3-1
d_call: TRBD2
clone_size: -

cdr3_nt: TGTGCCAGCAGTTGGGGGACCCTAACCTACACTGAAGCTTTCTTT
cdr3_aa: CASSWGTLTYTEAFF
j_call: TRBJ1-1
v_call: TRBV2
d_call: -
clone_size: once

cdr3_nt: TGCGCCAGCAGCCACGACCTGACTAGCGGGGCTTACAATGAGCAGTTCTTC
cdr3_aa: CASSHDLTSGAYNEQFF
j_call: TRBJ2-1
v_call: TRBV4-1
d_call: TRBD2
clone_size: -

cdr3_nt: TGTGCCAGCAGCTTCTCATCTAGAAAAAACTCCTACGAGCAGTACTTC
cdr3_aa: CASSFSSRKNSYEQYF
j_call: TRBJ2-7
v_call: TRBV7-9
d_call: -
clone_size: -

cdr3_nt: TGTGCCAGCAGTGAGCGACAGGGAGGCTATGGCTACACCTTC
cdr3_aa: CASSERQGGYGYTF
j_call: TRBJ1-2
v_call: TRBV6-1
d_call: TRBD1
clone_size: -

cdr3_nt: TGCAGTGCTGCGACGGCAACTAATGAAAAACTGTTTTTT
cdr3_aa: CSAATATNEKLFF
j_call: TRBJ1-4
v_call: TRBV20-1
d_call: -
clone_size: -

cdr3_nt: TGCAGTGCTAGAGATGACCCCTACGAGCAGTACTTC
cdr3_aa: CSARDDPYEQYF
j_call: TRBJ2-7
v_call: TRBV20-1
d_call: -
clone_size: -

cdr3_nt: TGTGCCAGCAGTGAACGATATAGCAATCAGCCCCAGCATTTT
cdr3_aa: CASSERYSNQPQHF
j_call: TRBJ1-5
v_call: TRBV6-1
d_call: -
clone_size: few

cdr3_nt: TGTGCCAGCAGTGAATGGCTAGCGGGAGAGGATGGCAATGAGCAGTTCTTC
cdr3_aa: CASSEWLAGEDGNEQFF
j_call: TRBJ2-1
v_call: TRBV2
d_call: TRBD2
clone_size: -